The T cell receptor (beta chain) described here comes from a study of blood T cell repertoires in COVID-19 (dated by TCRdb to between 2020 and 2021). Regarding the research as a whole: Samples covering the acute and convalescent phases of COVID-19 were provided by collaborators in the United States, Italy and Spain. The prospective study material was composed of cDNA or gDNA derived from T cells, B-cell-depleted T cells, or PBMCs. Deeply sampled blood TCRbeta repertoires from subjects exposed to, actively infected with, or recovered from COVID-19 were included in the dataset. The repertoires were released in a freely available public database meant as a resource for research on the immune response to SARS-CoV-2. The samples were drawn from two sources: the first 160 participants of the ongoing ImmuneRACE study, and fewer than 1,500 subjects contributed by 6 global collaborators. A de-identified subject ID, COVID-19 status, age in years and sex were almost always included in the sample metadata. HLA class I and class II types, where available, came from metadata supplied by the sample provider rather than from assay-based typing.

The immunoSEQ Assay, a bias-controlled multiplex PCR, was used to amplify TCRbeta CDR3 regions from genomic DNA. The study's own analysis went as follows. The number of nucleated cells in each sample was estimated by amplification of reference gene primers within the assay. Sequence reads were collapsed and filtered to measure the absolute abundance of every unique TCRbeta CDR3 rearrangement. For each sample, productive Simpson clonality was calculated as the square root of Simpson's diversity index over productive rearrangements. What TCRdb holds here is the immuneACCESS table cut down to in-frame rearrangements. Part of the clones is not present; checked against another copy, under half of the missing clones reflect an unresolved V gene, and the others are unexplained. V and J calls plus clone size are reproduced from that table; the DNA served to infer D and trimming. This sample has about 200,000 clones in its table, and about 78% of those were observed once. The top ten constitute 4.5% to 7% of the sample.

What the study reported, not specific to this receptor: How much clinical and demographic metadata was included differed by source and by participant, and the metadata was provided uncurated.

Collaborating institutions collected whole blood in K2EDTA tubes following their own protocols. For TCRbeta analysis, collaborators shipped samples in one of three forms: frozen whole blood, isolated PBMCs, or DNA extracted from either of those sample types. To note about this clone: Its antigen is unknown. No per-base quality is available; no much larger clone lies one base away.

The material sequenced was peripheral blood. The receptor was derived from a woman in her 70s with acute or convalescent COVID-19.

The CDR3 is CASSRQAPYEQYF. The DNA sequence reads TGTGCCAGCAGCCGACAGGCCCCCTACGAGCAGTACTTC. In this chain, TRBV3-1 (or the pseudogene TRBV3-2) is recombined with TRBJ2-7, and the D gene may be TRBD1, 6 bases matching. The CDR3 numbers 13 residues from cysteine through phenylalanine. The sequence is cut down to CDR3 DNA, 39 bases in frame from base 1. CDR1 and CDR2, per the germline V gene (reference sequence), are LGHDT and YNNKEL. V was cut back by 4 bases and J by 2 bases, leaving a gap of 9 bases between them.